One and the same sample provided the 20 T cell receptor beta chains below, sequenced in a study of blood T cell repertoires in COVID-19. Clones were read by immunoSEQ multiplex PCR, and TCRdb kept only the in-frame ones, dropping some. Of 250,000 to 350,000 clones detected, about 83% appear once; the ten largest clones hold around 1.7%. Sequencing was performed on peripheral blood. These receptors originate from a woman aged 45-60 years with acute or convalescent COVID-19.

This chain connects TRBV6-4 to TRBJ2-3; D may be TRBD1 (6 bases). Germline CDR1 is MRHNA and CDR2 is SNTAGT. This CDR3 contains 14 residues. V was cut by 5 bases and J by 6 bases, with 15 bases left in between. The CDR3 coding sequence is TGTGCCAGCAGTAGTCTGGGGGCAGGTGATACGCAGTATTTT. Its protein product is CASSSLGAGDTQYF.

This chain links TRBV6-5 with TRBJ1-2, with TRBD1 identical over 10 bases. V was clipped by 0 bases and J by 5 bases; unmatched bases: 0. CDR1 is MNHEY and CDR2 is SVGAGI in the germline V gene. The CDR3 is 14 residues long. CDR3: CASSYSGQGYGYTF. The CDR3 nucleotides read TGTGCCAGCAGTTACTCGGGACAGGGGTATGGCTACACCTTC.

The chain recombines TRBV29-1 with TRBJ1-3; maybe TRBD1 (6 bases). Germline values: CDR1 SQVTM, CDR2 ANQGSEA. This CDR3 has 14 amino acids. V dropped 5 bases and J dropped 0 bases, with 11 bases sitting between them. This chain's CDR3 is CSVQGKASGNTIYF. CDR3 DNA: TGCAGCGTTCAGGGGAAAGCCTCTGGAAACACCATATATTTT.

This CDR3 is CASTILGTADTQYF. Here the CDR3 DNA reads TGCGCCAGCACCATATTAGGGACAGCAGATACGCAGTATTTT. The chain joins TRBV5-1 to TRBJ2-3; 7 bases align to TRBD1. CDR1 and CDR2 from the germline V gene are SGHRS and YFSETQ. The CDR3 covers 14 residues. Trimming removed 6 bases from V and 4 bases from J; junction bases left unmatched: 8. The variable domain in full, completed from reference TRBV5-1 and TRBJ2-3, reads KAGVTQTPRYLIKTRGQQVTLSCSPISGHRSVSWYQQTPGQGLQFLFEYFSETQRNKGNFPGRFSGRQFSNSRSEMNVSTLELGDSALYLCASTILGTADTQYFGPGTRLTVL.

The chain employs TRBV6-5 and TRBJ1-6; D unresolved. V was pared by 6 bases and J by 9 bases, with 12 bases between. Germline CDR1 MNHEY, CDR2 SVGAGI. The CDR3 contains 13 residues. The DNA of the CDR3 is TGTGCCAGCAGCATGGACGGGGTTTCACCCCTCCACTTT. The encoded protein is CASSMDGVSPLHF.

The chain is built from TRBV5-1 and TRBJ2-2; D remains ambiguous. Germline V gene data show CDR1 as SGHRS and CDR2 as YFSETQ. The CDR3 loop spans 15 amino acids. Trimming removed 4 bases from V and 5 bases from J, with 15 bases in between. The chain's CDR3 is CASSLGSTRTGELFF. The CDR3 DNA follows: TGCGCCAGCAGCCTTGGATCGACGAGGACCGGGGAGCTGTTTTTT.

Note on this clone: This CDR3 is also generated by other DNA sequences in the sample. The rearrangement links TRBV7-3 to TRBJ2-1; D gene unclear. The germline V and J ends were trimmed by 2 bases and 5 bases, with 7 bases remaining between them. Germline CDR1 and CDR2: SGHTA and FQGTGA. This CDR3 contains 13 residues. The CDR3 nucleotides are TGTGCCAGCAGCTTAGGGCAAGACAATGAGCAGTTCTTC. Translated, it gives CASSLGQDNEQFF.

J is TRBJ2-1 and V is TRBV7-8; 8 bases are shared with TRBD2. In germline, CDR1 is SGHVS, CDR2 FQNEAQ. The trim removed 2 bases at V and 4 bases at J, leaving 10 bases unmatched. The CDR3 length is 17 residues. Here the CDR3 reads CASSLKAAGGLYNEQFF. CDR3 sequence (DNA): TGTGCCAGCAGCTTAAAGGCCGCGGGAGGTCTATACAATGAGCAGTTCTTC.

Concerning this clone itself: The same CDR3 can be traced to other DNA sequences in this sample. V usage is TRBV7-9 and J usage is TRBJ2-5; no clear D gene. Trimming took off 2 bases at V and 2 bases at J, with 9 bases between the two ends. Germline CDR1 SEHNR, CDR2 FQNEAQ (reference sequence). The CDR3 has 14 amino acids. As DNA, the CDR3 is TGTGCCAGCAGCTTATCGAGAGAGCAAGAGACCCAGTACTTC. Protein: CASSLSREQETQYF.

This clone was recorded a few times. The V and J genes are TRBV15 and TRBJ2-1; TRBD2 matches at 13 bases. The CDR3 has 15 residues. The junction had 3 bases not matched to a gene; V was cut back by 6 bases and J by 4 bases. Germline V gives CDR1 LNHNV, CDR2 YYDKDF (reference sequence). The CDR3, as DNA: TGTGCCACCAGGCCGGGACTAGCGGGATACAATGAGCAGTTCTTC. Amino acids: CATRPGLAGYNEQFF.

The V and J genes are TRBV28 and TRBJ2-1, with 8 bases that match TRBD1. After removal of 5 bases from V and 8 bases from J, the junction contained 2 bases not matched to a gene. Germline values: CDR1 MDHEN, CDR2 SYDVKM. The CDR3 is 12 amino acids. The CDR3 nucleotides are TGTGCCAGCAGTGGGACAGGAGATGAGCAGTTCTTC. Protein sequence: CASSGTGDEQFF.

The V and J genes are TRBV27 and TRBJ1-5; D might be TRBD1 (6 bases). The V gene lost 4 bases and the J gene lost 3 bases, with 13 bases spanning the gap. Germline CDR1 reads MNHEY; CDR2 reads SMNVEV (reference sequence). The CDR3 loop spans 15 amino acids. Written as DNA, the CDR3 is TGTGCCAGCAGTTATGGGGGACAATACAATCAGCCCCAGCATTTT. Its translation is CASSYGGQYNQPQHF.

The V call is TRBV6-5, the J call TRBJ1-4, with D unresolved. Trimming left V 5 bases short and J 5 bases short, with 12 bases between. Germline-derived CDR1 and CDR2 are MNHEY and SVGAGI. CDR3 length equals 14 residues. The CDR3 DNA follows: TGTGCCAGCAGTACCAGGACGGGGAATGAAAAACTGTTTTTT. Translation gives CASSTRTGNEKLFF.

J is TRBJ1-5 and V is TRBV7-8, with TRBD1 matching over 10 bases. The CDR3 has 14 residues. In germline, CDR1 is SGHVS, CDR2 FQNEAQ. Trimming at V came to 3 bases and at J to 8 bases, leaving 4 bases not matched to a gene. The CDR3 nucleotides are TGTGCCAGCAGCTTTGGGACAGGGGTCAAGCCCCAGCATTTT. Translating it yields CASSFGTGVKPQHF.

J is TRBJ2-5 and V is TRBV21-1; TRBD1 is the table's D call and was not checked against the DNA. TRBV21-1 is flagged as a pseudogene. This CDR3 comprises 13 residues. CDR3 loop: CASSKEQGETQYF. CDR3 DNA sequence: TGTGCCAGCAGCAAAGAACAGGGGGAGACCCAGTACTTC.

The chain carries TRBV4-3 and TRBJ1-2; TRBD1 matches at 9 bases. Germline V gives CDR1 LGHNA, CDR2 YSLEER. The CDR3 is 16 residues long. The V gene end was trimmed by 0 bases and the J gene end by 7 bases; junction bases not matched to a gene: 9. The CDR3 is CASSQEQGAGLGGYTF. The CDR3 coding sequence is TGCGCCAGCAGCCAAGAACAGGGGGCAGGTTTGGGTGGCTACACCTTC.

The chain links TRBV2 to TRBJ1-1, with 8 positions matching TRBD1. The V and J ends lost 4 bases and 5 bases, in that order; junction bases with no gene match: 9. CDR1 and CDR2 from the germline V gene are SNHLY and FYNNEI. This CDR3 has 15 residues. CDR3 nucleotide sequence: TGTGCCAGCAGTGTGGACAGGGCCGGAAAAACTGAAGCTTTCTTT. Translation: CASSVDRAGKTEAFF.

The V and J genes are TRBV19 and TRBJ1-5; 7 positions agree with TRBD1. After removal of 5 bases from V and 3 bases from J, the junction contained 7 bases not matched to a gene. This CDR3 has 15 amino acids. Looked up from germline, CDR1 is LNHDA and CDR2 is SQIVND (reference sequence). The CDR3 nucleotides are TGTGCCAGTAGTCATTCGACAGGGAACAATCAGCCCCAGCATTTT. Amino acids: CASSHSTGNNQPQHF.

This clone was counted between two and nine times. V and J are TRBV7-9 and TRBJ2-7; 12 bases are a match to TRBD2. The ends lost 1 base at V and 5 bases at J; junction bases unmatched: 3. Germline loops: CDR1 SEHNR, CDR2 FQNEAQ (reference sequence). The CDR3 contains 15 residues. The CDR3: CASSLVRLAGDEQYF. The CDR3 DNA reads TGTGCCAGCAGCTTAGTCCGACTAGCGGGGGACGAGCAGTACTTC.

The rearrangement joins TRBV18 to TRBJ2-1, with 11 bases identical to TRBD2. CDR1 is KGHSH, CDR2 LQKENI, per germline. Unmatched junction bases numbered 5, after V lost 6 bases and J lost 4 bases. The CDR3 spans 15 residues. CDR3 nucleotide sequence: TGTGCCAGCTCCCCGGGACTAGCGGCGTACAATGAGCAGTTCTTC. Protein: CASSPGLAAYNEQFF.